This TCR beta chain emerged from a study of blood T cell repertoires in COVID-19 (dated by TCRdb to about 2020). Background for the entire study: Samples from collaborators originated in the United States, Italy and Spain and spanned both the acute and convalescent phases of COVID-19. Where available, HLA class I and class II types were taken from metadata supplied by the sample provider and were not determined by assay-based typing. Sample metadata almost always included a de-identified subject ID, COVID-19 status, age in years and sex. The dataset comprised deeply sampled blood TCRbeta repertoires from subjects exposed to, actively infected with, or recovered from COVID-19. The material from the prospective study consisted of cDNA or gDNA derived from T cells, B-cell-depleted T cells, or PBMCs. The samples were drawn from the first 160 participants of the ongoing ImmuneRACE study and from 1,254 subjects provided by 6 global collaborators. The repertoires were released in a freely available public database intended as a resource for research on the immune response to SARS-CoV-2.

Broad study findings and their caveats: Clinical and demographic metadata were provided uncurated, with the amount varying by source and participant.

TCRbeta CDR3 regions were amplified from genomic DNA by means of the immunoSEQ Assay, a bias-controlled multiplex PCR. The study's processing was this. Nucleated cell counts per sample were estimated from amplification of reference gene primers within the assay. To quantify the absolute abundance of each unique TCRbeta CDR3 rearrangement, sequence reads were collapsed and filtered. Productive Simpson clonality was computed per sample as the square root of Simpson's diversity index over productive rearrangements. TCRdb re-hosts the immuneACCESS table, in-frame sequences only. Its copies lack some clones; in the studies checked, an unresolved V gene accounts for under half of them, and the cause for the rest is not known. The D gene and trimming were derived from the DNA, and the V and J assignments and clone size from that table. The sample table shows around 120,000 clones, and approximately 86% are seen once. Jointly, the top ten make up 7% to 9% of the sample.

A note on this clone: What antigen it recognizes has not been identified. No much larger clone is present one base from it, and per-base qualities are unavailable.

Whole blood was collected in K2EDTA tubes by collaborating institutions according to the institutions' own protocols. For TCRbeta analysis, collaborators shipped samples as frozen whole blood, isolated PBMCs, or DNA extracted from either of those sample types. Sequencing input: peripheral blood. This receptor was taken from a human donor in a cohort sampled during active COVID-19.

The CDR3 loop reads CASSQGGSYNEQFF. The DNA sequence is given as TGTGCCAGCAGCCAGGGGGGGTCCTACAATGAGCAGTTCTTC. This chain is built from TRBV3-1 (or the pseudogene TRBV3-2) and TRBJ2-1; 7 central nucleotides agree with TRBD2. Taken from cysteine to phenylalanine, the CDR3 has 14 residues. Only CDR3 DNA is held: 42 bases, read in frame from base 1. According to the germline V gene (reference sequence), CDR1 reads LGHDT and CDR2 reads YNNKEL. V has 3 bases trimmed and J has 1 base trimmed; junction bases matching no gene number 0.